What follows are 26 T cell receptor beta chains derived from one specimen sequenced in a study of T cell responses to AZD1222 COVID-19 vaccine. Clones were sequenced by immunoSEQ multiplex PCR, and TCRdb holds only the in-frame ones, with some missing. The sample has 110,000 or so clones, about 91% seen once; the top ten hold about two fifths. Specimen: peripheral blood, collected 28 days after the second AZD1222 dose. The receptors here all came from an adult who received the AZD1222 COVID-19 vaccine.

The rearrangement links TRBV7-2 to TRBJ2-7; no definite D call. CDR1 SGHTA and CDR2 FQGNSA come from the germline V gene. The CDR3 consists of 12 residues. V was trimmed by 4 bases and J by 3 bases, leaving 7 bases between them. The CDR3 region has the DNA TGTGCCAGCAGCTCCCAAATCTACGAGCAGTACTTC. As protein: CASSSQIYEQYF.

The V and J genes are TRBV7-2 and TRBJ1-2, with a tentative D call TRBD1 (5 bases). Trimming removed 3 bases at V and 4 bases at J, with 6 bases between. CDR1 is SGHTA and CDR2 is FQGNSA in the germline V gene. The CDR3 is 12 amino acids. CDR3 protein: CASSLTAYGYTF. CDR3 sequence (DNA): TGTGCCAGCAGCTTGACAGCCTATGGCTACACCTTC.

The sample holds one count of this clone. This chain joins TRBV5-1 and TRBJ2-7; a possible D gene is TRBD2 (6 bases). Germline V gene sequence: CDR1 SGHRS, CDR2 YFSETQ. The CDR3 spans 11 residues. With 8 bases removed from V and 9 bases from J, the gap between germline ends came to 15 bases. The CDR3 DNA follows: TGCGCCAGGGGGAGCGTGGGACTGCAGTACTTC. The encoded protein is CARGSVGLQYF.

The gene calls are TRBV9 and TRBJ1-3; no clear D gene. Between the trimmed V and J ends, which lost 3 bases and 0 bases, there was a span of 4 bases. Germline V gives CDR1 SGDLS, CDR2 YYNGEE. The length of the CDR3 is 13 residues. The CDR3 sequence: CASSAISGNTIYF. The DNA of the CDR3 is TGTGCCAGCAGCGCGATCTCTGGAAACACCATATATTTT.

The chain employs TRBV3-1 (or the pseudogene TRBV3-2) and TRBJ1-6; D gene unclear. The CDR3 totals 13 residues. Per the germline V gene, CDR1 is LGHDT and CDR2 is YNNKEL (reference sequence). Trimming took off 4 bases at V and 9 bases at J, with 10 bases between the two ends. The CDR3 sequence is CASSLGVRSPLHF. The DNA for the CDR3 is TGTGCCAGCAGCCTTGGGGTTCGTTCACCCCTCCACTTT.

The V and J genes are TRBV7-8 and TRBJ2-3; a weak D match, TRBD1 (6 bases). There are 17 residues in the CDR3. The V gene lost 4 bases and the J gene lost 6 bases, with 23 bases spanning the gap. CDR1 is SGHVS, CDR2 FQNEAQ, per germline. CDR3 coding DNA: TGTGCCAGCAGCTCCAGGAGTGGGGGCACAGGGCCGGATACGCAGTATTTT. Protein sequence: CASSSRSGGTGPDTQYF.

CDR3 region: CASSFLGQGREKLFF. The CDR3 bases are TGTGCCAGCAGTTTTCTGGGACAGGGAAGAGAAAAACTGTTTTTT. This chain connects TRBV27 to TRBJ1-4, with 9 bases aligning to TRBD1. Germline-derived CDR1 and CDR2 are MNHEY and SMNVEV (reference sequence). CDR3 length: 15 amino acids. J lost 8 bases, V lost 3 bases, and 7 bases had no gene match.

The chain links TRBV15 to TRBJ1-5; D ambiguous. CDR1 and CDR2 from the germline V gene are LNHNV and YYDKDF (reference sequence). The CDR3 contains 14 residues. V lost 3 bases and J 6 bases, leaving 12 bases between the germline ends. In DNA, the CDR3 is TGTGCCACCAGCAGTCGTATTCCGGTTCAGCCCCAGCATTTT. This sequence encodes CATSSRIPVQPQHF. The full variable domain, its missing parts supplied by reference TRBV15 and TRBJ1-5, is DAMVIQNPRYQVTQFGKPVTLSCSQTLNHNVMYWYQQKSSQAPKLLFHYYDKDFNNEADTPDNFQSRRPNTSFCFLDIRSPGLGDTAMYLCATSSRIPVQPQHFGDGTRLSIL.

V is TRBV28 and J is TRBJ1-1; the D is unclear. Trimming took off 7 bases at V and 0 bases at J, with 6 bases between the two ends. Germline V lookup: CDR1 MDHEN, CDR2 SYDVKM. This CDR3 is built from 12 residues. The CDR3 bases are TGTGCCAGCAAGCTTTTGAACACTGAAGCTTTCTTT. It encodes CASKLLNTEAFF.

V and J are TRBV6-2 or TRBV6-3 and TRBJ1-5, with a possible D match to TRBD1 (5 bases). Trimming removed 4 bases from V and 0 bases from J, with 16 bases in between. The CDR3 has 17 amino acids. Germline CDR1 MNHEY, CDR2 SVGEGT. CDR3 sequence: CASSSPQGAYSNQPQHF. The DNA of the CDR3 is TGTGCCAGCAGTTCCCCTCAGGGAGCGTATAGCAATCAGCCCCAGCATTTT.

In this sample, this clone turned up once. V usage is TRBV7-9 and J usage is TRBJ2-7; D may be TRBD1 or TRBD2 (5 bases each). CDR1 SEHNR and CDR2 FQNEAQ come from the germline V gene (reference sequence). This CDR3 spans 14 amino acids. V was trimmed by 5 bases and J by 1 base, leaving 12 bases between them. This CDR3 is CASSHRGASYEQYF. Written as DNA, the CDR3 is TGTGCCAGCAGCCACAGAGGGGCATCCTACGAGCAGTACTTC. Filled out from reference TRBV7-9 and TRBJ2-7, the complete variable domain reads DTGVSQNPRHKITKRGQNVTFRCDPISEHNRLYWYRQTLGQGPEFLTYFQNEAQLEKSRLLSDRFSAERPKGSFSTLEIQRTEQGDSAMYLCASSHRGASYEQYFGPGTRLTVT.

The chain carries TRBV2 and TRBJ2-4; 8 bases are shared with TRBD1. CDR1 and CDR2 (germline): SNHLY, FYNNEI. This CDR3 has 16 amino acids. After removal of 7 bases from V and 2 bases from J, the junction contained 10 bases not matched to a gene. DNA of the CDR3: TGTGCCAGCACCCTGGGGCAGGGGGCGACCAAAAACATTCAGTACTTC. Translated, it gives CASTLGQGATKNIQYF.

The V and J genes are TRBV5-1 and TRBJ2-1; D gene unclear. Germline V CDR1 and CDR2: SGHRS, YFSETQ. The CDR3 loop spans 14 amino acids. V gave up 0 bases and J gave up 2 bases, with 6 bases separating them. The CDR3 bases are TGCGCCAGCAGCTTGGGGCAGACCTACAATGAGCAGTTCTTC. This encodes CASSLGQTYNEQFF.

The V call is TRBV18, the J call TRBJ2-4; 8 positions agree with TRBD1. Germline V gene data show CDR1 as KGHSH and CDR2 as LQKENI. V shed 10 bases and J 8 bases; nucleotides not matched to a gene: 10. The CDR3 extends over 13 amino acids. The CDR3 nucleotides read TGTGCCACCACCAGGGGGCAGGGGGACATTCAGTACTTC. Protein: CATTRGQGDIQYF.

This clone came up once. The CDR3 coding sequence is TGTGCCAGCAGCTTAGTACCAGATACGCAGTATTTT. Translation gives CASSLVPDTQYF. The chain couples TRBV7-2 to TRBJ2-3; D gene ambiguous. V was shortened by 1 base and J by 4 bases, with 3 bases between the two germline ends. The CDR3 is made up of 12 amino acids. The V gene's germline CDR1 is SGHTA and CDR2 FQGNSA.

This clone has just one count. The chain combines TRBV6-6 with TRBJ2-7; TRBD2 aligns across 10 bases. V lost 3 bases, J lost 2 bases, and 7 bases stayed unmatched. The CDR3 has 16 residues. In germline, CDR1 is MNHNY, CDR2 SVGAGI (reference sequence). CDR3 region: CASSYILAGVPYEQYF. In DNA form, the CDR3 reads TGTGCCAGCAGTTATATTCTAGCGGGGGTACCCTACGAGCAGTACTTC.

V and J are TRBV5-4 and TRBJ1-1, with no clear D. Germline V gene data show CDR1 as SGHNT and CDR2 as YYREEE (reference sequence). The V end lost 3 bases, the J end lost 1 base, and 1 base lay between the germline ends. This CDR3 comprises 11 residues. The CDR3 is CASSSNTEAFF. Here the CDR3 DNA reads TGTGCCAGCAGCTCGAACACTGAAGCTTTCTTT.

The chain couples TRBV28 to TRBJ1-1; TRBD1 might be the D (6 bases). V was shortened by 6 bases and J by 8 bases, with 10 bases between the two germline ends. This CDR3 is built from 11 residues. Per germline, CDR1 MDHEN and CDR2 SYDVKM. This CDR3 is CASRTGTEAFF. Written as DNA, the CDR3 is TGTGCCAGCAGGACCGGGACAGAAGCTTTCTTT.

This clone has a handful of counts. This chain uses TRBV29-1 with TRBJ1-3, with D hard to call. V lost 6 bases and J lost 0, with 9 bases in between. Germline V gene lookup returns CDR1 SQVTM and CDR2 ANQGSEA. The length of the CDR3 is 13 residues. In DNA form, the CDR3 reads TGCAGCGTCCGGGAGGCCTCTGGAAACACCATATATTTT. Translated: CSVREASGNTIYF.

This clone was counted a few times. The chain recombines TRBV4-2 with TRBJ2-1; D might be TRBD2 (5 bases). The CDR3 sequence is 15 residues long. V shed 0 bases and J shed 8 bases, with 14 bases lying between them. Germline V gene lookup returns CDR1 LGHNA and CDR2 YNFKEQ. The CDR3 sequence is CASSQESRAGHEQFF. DNA of the CDR3: TGTGCCAGCAGCCAAGAAAGTCGGGCGGGTCATGAGCAGTTCTTC.

The chain links TRBV7-2 to TRBJ2-5; 8 nucleotides align to TRBD2. From germline, CDR1 is SGHTA and CDR2 FQGNSA. V lost 3 bases to trimming and J lost 1 base; unmatched junction nucleotides: 1. The CDR3 consists of 14 residues. The CDR3 DNA reads as TGTGCCAGCAGCTTTACTAGCGGCCAAGAGACCCAGTACTTC. Amino acid sequence: CASSFTSGQETQYF.

This clone occurred a few times. V and J are TRBV28 and TRBJ2-7; TRBD2 matches 9 bases. Germline values: CDR1 MDHEN, CDR2 SYDVKM. The CDR3 consists of 16 residues. The junction had 16 bases not matched to a gene; V was cut back by 7 bases and J by 6 bases. CDR3 coding DNA: TGTGCCAGCAAAGAACCGGGTAGCGGGAGATCTGGCGAGCAGTACTTC. The encoded protein is CASKEPGSGRSGEQYF.

V is TRBV19 and J is TRBJ2-4; 9 bases match TRBD1. CDR1 LNHDA and CDR2 SQIVND come from the germline V gene (reference sequence). V was pared by 4 bases and J by 1 base, with 8 bases of the junction left unmatched. This CDR3 has 17 residues. CDR3 amino acids: CASSRRGTGSAKNIQYF. The CDR3 nucleotides read TGTGCCAGTAGTAGGAGAGGGACAGGGAGCGCCAAAAACATTCAGTACTTC.

This chain links TRBV12-3 or TRBV12-4 with TRBJ2-3; possibly TRBD1 for D (6 bases). Trimming took 8 bases from V and 0 from J, leaving 6 bases between them. The CDR3 contains 12 residues. The CDR3 is CASGQSTDTQYF. In DNA form, the CDR3 reads TGTGCCAGCGGACAGAGCACAGATACGCAGTATTTT.

The chain joins TRBV28 to TRBJ1-2, with D hard to call. V lost 3 bases and J 5 bases, leaving 7 bases between the germline ends. The CDR3 runs to 12 residues. Germline V lookup: CDR1 MDHEN, CDR2 SYDVKM. As DNA, the CDR3 is TGTGCCAGCAGTTTGGGAGTATATGGCTACACCTTC. This translates into CASSLGVYGYTF.

V gene TRBV28 combines with J gene TRBJ2-7; 8 bases fit TRBD1. With 4 bases clipped from V and 0 bases from J, the junction kept 11 bases outside the gene matches. This CDR3 has 17 residues. CDR1 is MDHEN, CDR2 SYDVKM, per germline. The DNA for the CDR3 is TGTGCCAGCAGTTCCGCAGGGGGCGGGACCTACTCCTACGAGCAGTACTTC. Its protein product is CASSSAGGGTYSYEQYF.